These 31 T cell receptor beta chains were all obtained from the same sample, sequenced in a study of shared clonotypes between healthy human individuals. The assay was immunoSEQ multiplex PCR, and TCRdb's table has in-frame clones only and misses some. The sample lists roughly 1,800,000 clones; approximately 95% were seen once. In the naive CD8 group, cells lacked CD45RO and were positively selected for CCR7, so terminally differentiated effector memory CD45RA+ cells were left out. The sample comprised naive CD8+ T cells sorted from blood. Every receptor here comes from a young man in good health.

This clone was counted once. The rearrangement links TRBV9 to TRBJ2-1; D perhaps matches TRBD2 (6 bases). The CDR3 is 14 amino acids. Trimming removed 7 bases from V and 3 bases from J, with 14 bases in between. CDR1 SGDLS and CDR2 YYNGEE come from the germline V gene. The CDR3 sequence is CASAAGWDYNEQFF. In DNA, the CDR3 is TGTGCCAGCGCAGCGGGTTGGGACTACAATGAGCAGTTCTTC.

The chain links TRBV6-5 to TRBJ2-7; TRBD1 or TRBD2 may be the D gene (7 bases each). The CDR3 covers 16 residues. Germline V gene lookup returns CDR1 MNHEY and CDR2 SVGAGI. The V end was cut by 0 bases, the J end by 3 bases, with 15 bases between. In DNA, the CDR3 is TGTGCCAGCAGTTACTCAGCGGGACAGAGATTCTACGAGCAGTACTTC. Translating gives CASSYSAGQRFYEQYF.

This clone was seen only once. The rearrangement links TRBV30 to TRBJ2-5; D is perhaps TRBD1 (6 bases). The V and J ends lost 2 bases and 0 bases respectively, with 19 bases between them. CDR3 length: 17 residues. Germline V lookup: CDR1 GTSNPN, CDR2 SVGIG (reference sequence). Written as DNA, the CDR3 is TGTGCCTGGAGTACACCCCCCGGGACAACGTACCAAGAGACCCAGTACTTC. Its protein is CAWSTPPGTTYQETQYF. The full variable domain, with the rest looked up from reference TRBV30 and TRBJ2-5, is SQTIHQWPATLVQPVGSPLSLECTVEGTSNPNLYWYRQAAGRGLQLLFYSVGIGQISSEVPQNLSASRPQDRQFILSSKKLLLSDSGFYLCAWSTPPGTTYQETQYFGPGTRLLVL.

V is TRBV7-9 and J is TRBJ2-2, with 8 bases lining up with TRBD1. This CDR3 spans 13 amino acids. V trimming: 8 bases; J trimming: 5 bases; junction bases outside the gene matches: 4. Germline lookup yields CDR1 SEHNR and CDR2 FQNEAQ (reference sequence). The CDR3 region is CASDRGATGELFF. DNA for the CDR3: TGTGCCAGCGACAGGGGCGCGACCGGGGAGCTGTTTTTT.

V and J are TRBV5-1 and TRBJ1-1; D is possibly TRBD1 (6 bases). This CDR3 region has 15 residues. V was shortened by 4 bases and J by 1 base, with 14 bases between the two germline ends. CDR1 and CDR2 from the germline V gene are SGHRS and YFSETQ. The CDR3 loop is CASSPYPGANTEAFF. The CDR3 region has the DNA TGCGCCAGCAGCCCCTATCCGGGGGCGAACACTGAAGCTTTCTTT.

Here the CDR3 reads CASSELPGGDSPLHF. As DNA, the CDR3 is TGTGCCAGCAGTGAATTACCAGGGGGCGACTCACCCCTCCACTTT. The genes are TRBV6-1 and TRBJ1-6; 8 bases fit TRBD1. This CDR3 contains 15 residues. From germline, CDR1 is MNHNS and CDR2 SASEGT. With V trimmed by 2 bases and J by 10 bases, 7 bases remained unmatched.

V usage is TRBV4-3 and J usage is TRBJ2-1; either TRBD1 or TRBD2 may supply D (5 bases each). Trimming cost V 0 bases and J 9 bases, with 18 bases left between them. In germline, CDR1 is LGHNA, CDR2 YSLEER. CDR3 length: 16 amino acids. CDR3 coding DNA: TGCGCCAGCAGCCAAGATATGGGGGAGAGCCTCGGTGAGCAGTTCTTC. Translating it yields CASSQDMGESLGEQFF.

The V call is TRBV2, the J call TRBJ1-1, with D unclear. V lost 3 bases and J 1 base, leaving 9 bases between the germline ends. The V gene's germline CDR1 is SNHLY and CDR2 FYNNEI. The CDR3 sequence is 14 residues long. CDR3: CASSDGPGNTEAFF. The CDR3 coding sequence is TGTGCCAGCAGTGACGGCCCGGGGAACACTGAAGCTTTCTTT.

The chain employs TRBV7-9 and TRBJ1-2; D may be TRBD1 (5 bases). Per the germline V gene, CDR1 is SEHNR and CDR2 is FQNEAQ (reference sequence). This CDR3 is 14 amino acids long. The germline V and J ends were trimmed by 1 base and 6 bases, with 12 bases remaining between them. The CDR3 spells CASSLVAGQNGYTF. The CDR3 nucleotides read TGTGCCAGCAGCTTAGTGGCAGGGCAGAATGGCTACACCTTC.

The J gene is TRBJ2-1, the V gene TRBV2; D unresolved. The CDR3 spans 15 residues. From germline, CDR1 is SNHLY and CDR2 FYNNEI. Trimming removed 3 bases from V and 0 bases from J, with 9 bases in between. CDR3 sequence reads: CASSDGQNSYNEQFF. The CDR3 DNA reads TGTGCCAGCAGTGATGGCCAGAACTCCTACAATGAGCAGTTCTTC.

This sequence joins TRBV28 and TRBJ2-5; 12 bases agree with TRBD2. The CDR3 contains 17 residues. Per the germline V gene, CDR1 is MDHEN and CDR2 is SYDVKM. V gave up 2 bases and J gave up 4 bases; unmatched junction bases: 8. The CDR3 here is CASSLRTSGEEGETQYF. In DNA, the CDR3 is TGTGCCAGCAGTTTAAGGACTAGCGGGGAGGAAGGAGAGACCCAGTACTTC.

The chain combines TRBV11-3 with TRBJ2-1; the match to TRBD2 covers 11 bases. This CDR3 comprises 16 residues. The germline V gene encodes CDR1 SGHNT and CDR2 YENEEA. The V and J ends lost 0 bases and 10 bases, in that order; junction bases with no gene match: 8. CDR3 protein: CASSLDHGTSGAEQFF. In DNA, the CDR3 is TGTGCCAGCAGCTTAGATCATGGGACTAGCGGAGCCGAGCAGTTCTTC.

The CDR3 region is CASSTGTAFNEKLFF. For the CDR3, the DNA is TGTGCCAGCAGCACAGGGACTGCTTTTAATGAAAAACTGTTTTTT. The V and J genes are TRBV7-9 and TRBJ1-4; perhaps TRBD1 as D (6 bases). This CDR3 comprises 15 residues. Between the trimmed V and J ends, which lost 5 bases and 4 bases, there was a span of 14 bases. The V gene's germline CDR1 is SEHNR and CDR2 FQNEAQ (reference sequence).

The rearrangement joins TRBV4-1 to TRBJ2-1; D gene ambiguous. CDR3 size: 14 residues. The V gene's germline CDR1 is MGHRA and CDR2 YSYEKL. Trimming left V 0 bases short and J 5 bases short, with 8 bases between. The CDR3 sequence is CASSQEAANNEQFF. The DNA for the CDR3 is TGCGCCAGCAGCCAAGAGGCAGCCAACAATGAGCAGTTCTTC.

The chain has TRBV10-3 and TRBJ2-7; D not resolved. The germline V gene encodes CDR1 ENHRY and CDR2 SYGVKD. Trimming cost V 3 bases and J 6 bases, with 15 bases left between them. The CDR3 runs 14 residues. The DNA of the CDR3 is TGTGCCATCAGTGAAGGCCCACCGGGCCCCGAGCAGTACTTC. It specifies CAISEGPPGPEQYF.

The chain joins TRBV2 to TRBJ2-7; perhaps TRBD1 as D (7 bases). From germline, CDR1 is SNHLY and CDR2 FYNNEI. The ends were cut back, 1 base at V and 3 bases at J, with 19 bases in the middle. This CDR3 spans 17 amino acids. The CDR3: CASSEGQGGEADYEQYF. CDR3 bases: TGTGCCAGCAGTGAAGGTCAGGGGGGAGAAGCTGACTACGAGCAGTACTTC.

The rearrangement joins TRBV6-5 to TRBJ1-3; D may be TRBD1 (6 bases). The germline V gene encodes CDR1 MNHEY and CDR2 SVGAGI. The CDR3 contains 15 residues. With 6 bases removed from V and 0 bases from J, the gap between germline ends came to 12 bases. CDR3 residues: CASRDRLSSGNTIYF. CDR3 bases: TGTGCCAGCAGAGACAGGCTGAGCTCTGGAAACACCATATATTTT.

As regards this clone: In the same sample, other DNA sequences code for this CDR3. The chain recombines TRBV6-5 with TRBJ2-7; D is unresolved. V lost 0 bases and J 0 bases, leaving 12 bases between the germline ends. Germline V gene sequence: CDR1 MNHEY, CDR2 SVGAGI. The CDR3 sequence is 16 residues long. The CDR3 bases are TGTGCCAGCAGTTACTCGACTGGCGAAAGCTCCTACGAGCAGTACTTC. This sequence encodes CASSYSTGESSYEQYF.

The chain employs TRBV6-5 and TRBJ2-1; maybe TRBD1 (5 bases). V gave up 10 bases and J gave up 5 bases, with 15 bases separating them. CDR3 length: 13 amino acids. Germline lookup yields CDR1 MNHEY and CDR2 SVGAGI. CDR3 protein: CATSPVDNNEQFF. DNA of the CDR3: TGTGCCACCTCACCGGTGGACAACAATGAGCAGTTCTTC.

V usage is TRBV11-2 and J usage is TRBJ1-2, with TRBD1 matching 10 bases. J was trimmed by 3 bases and V by 6 bases; bases with no gene match: 7. Germline CDR1 reads SGHAT; CDR2 reads FQNNGV. The CDR3 is 15 amino acids. CDR3 bases: TGTGCCAGCAGTCCCGGGACAGGGGCCTACTATGGCTACACCTTC. The encoded protein is CASSPGTGAYYGYTF. The full variable domain, in which reference TRBV11-2 and TRBJ1-2 provide the parts outside the CDR3, is EAGVAQSPRYKIIEKRQSVAFWCNPISGHATLYWYQQILGQGPKLLIQFQNNGVVDDSQLPKDRFSAERLKGVDSTLKIQPAKLEDSAVYLCASSPGTGAYYGYTFGSGTRLTVV.

This clone was picked up one time. This sequence joins TRBV6-6 and TRBJ1-5, with D tentatively TRBD1 (5 bases). The CDR3 has 14 amino acids. V was trimmed by 5 bases and J by 3 bases, leaving 11 bases between them. Germline V lookup: CDR1 MNHNY, CDR2 SVGAGI (reference sequence). CDR3 nucleotide sequence: TGTGCCAGCAGTCCCGACAGCAACAATCAGCCCCAGCATTTT. This codes for CASSPDSNNQPQHF.

The J gene is TRBJ1-1, the V gene TRBV6-5; D gene ambiguous. Trimming stripped 2 bases from V and 1 base from J, with 8 bases between. The CDR3 contains 14 residues. Germline V gene lookup returns CDR1 MNHEY and CDR2 SVGAGI. The CDR3 sequence is CASSYGQTNTEAFF. CDR3 DNA sequence: TGTGCCAGCAGTTACGGGCAGACGAACACTGAAGCTTTCTTT.

The rearrangement uses TRBV9 and TRBJ2-1; 9 bases are shared with TRBD1. Per the germline V gene, CDR1 is SGDLS and CDR2 is YYNGEE. V gave up 4 bases and J gave up 5 bases; unmatched junction bases: 10. This CDR3 spans 16 amino acids. The CDR3: CASSTPRDREDNEQFF. CDR3 DNA: TGTGCCAGCAGCACACCGCGGGACAGGGAAGACAATGAGCAGTTCTTC. Together with reference TRBV9 and TRBJ2-1, the CDR3 gives the full variable domain: DSGVTQTPKHLITATGQRVTLRCSPRSGDLSVYWYQQSLDQGLQFLIQYYNGEERAKGNILERFSAQQFPDLHSELNLSSLELGDSALYFCASSTPRDREDNEQFFGPGTRLTVL.

The V call is TRBV27, the J call TRBJ1-2; the D is unclear. V lost 6 bases and J 5 bases, leaving 19 bases between the germline ends. The CDR3 has 15 amino acids. CDR1 is MNHEY and CDR2 is SMNVEV in the germline V gene (reference sequence). The CDR3: CASSPLDSVRYGYTF. In DNA form, the CDR3 reads TGTGCCAGCAGCCCCCTAGACTCGGTACGGTATGGCTACACCTTC.

The chain links TRBV5-1 to TRBJ2-5, with TRBD1 matching 10 bases. The V segment lost 2 bases and the J segment 10 bases; nucleotides outside the gene matches: 5. The CDR3 consists of 13 residues. CDR1 SGHRS and CDR2 YFSETQ come from the germline V gene. The CDR3, as DNA: TGCGCCAGCAGCTTTTCGGACAGGGGGGACCAGTACTTC. Amino acid sequence: CASSFSDRGDQYF.

This chain links TRBV18 with TRBJ2-7, with D uncertain. The V gene lost 3 bases and the J gene lost 3 bases, with 9 bases spanning the gap. Germline CDR1 is KGHSH and CDR2 is LQKENI. The CDR3 contains 13 residues. CDR3 DNA sequence: TGTGCCAGCTCACCGGACCGGTTCTACGAGCAGTACTTC. Translated, it gives CASSPDRFYEQYF. Looking up the rest from reference TRBV18 and TRBJ2-7 gives the full variable domain: NAGVMQNPRHLVRRRGQEARLRCSPMKGHSHVYWYRQLPEEGLKFMVYLQKENIIDESGMPKERFSAEFPKEGPSILRIQQVVRGDSAAYFCASSPDRFYEQYFGPGTRLTVT.

The J gene is TRBJ1-6, the V gene TRBV15; D uncertain. Per the germline V gene, CDR1 is LNHNV and CDR2 is YYDKDF (reference sequence). CDR3 length equals 16 residues. The germline V and J ends were trimmed by 5 bases and 6 bases, with 17 bases remaining between them. This CDR3 reads CATSDGWEGVNSPLHF. The CDR3 DNA sequence: TGTGCCACCAGCGACGGGTGGGAAGGAGTTAATTCACCCCTCCACTTT.

The chain links TRBV4-2 to TRBJ1-5; no definite D call. Germline CDR1 LGHNA, CDR2 YNFKEQ. The germline V and J ends were trimmed by 2 bases and 5 bases, with 16 bases remaining between them. CDR3 length: 16 amino acids. The CDR3 spells CASSQSPTRVHQPQHF. The CDR3 DNA reads TGTGCCAGCAGCCAATCCCCGACGCGGGTACATCAGCCCCAGCATTTT.

In this sample, this clone turned up once. The V call is TRBV27, the J call TRBJ2-2, with 10 bases fitting TRBD1. Germline CDR1 MNHEY, CDR2 SMNVEV (reference sequence). V shed 8 bases and J 4 bases; nucleotides not matched to a gene: 4. The length of the CDR3 is 14 residues. CDR3 amino acids: CASGWTGGTGELFF. Here the CDR3 DNA reads TGTGCCAGCGGATGGACAGGGGGCACCGGGGAGCTGTTTTTT.

V and J are TRBV10-1 and TRBJ1-4; 7 bases align to TRBD1. Germline V gene lookup returns CDR1 WNHNN and CDR2 SYGVQD (reference sequence). This CDR3 region has 14 residues. The V segment lost 6 bases and the J segment 3 bases; nucleotides outside the gene matches: 4. The CDR3 DNA follows: TGCGCCAGCAGCACCGGGACAGCTAATGAAAAACTGTTTTTT. Translation gives CASSTGTANEKLFF.

On this clone: Other DNA sequences from this sample encode an identical CDR3 as well. As DNA, the CDR3 is TGCGCCAGCAGCTCCCCAGGGTCGTCCTACGAGCAGTACTTC. Residues: CASSSPGSSYEQYF. This rearrangement joins TRBV5-1 to TRBJ2-7; D possibly corresponds to TRBD1 (5 bases). V was clipped by 3 bases and J by 1 base, with 11 bases between them. Germline V CDR1 and CDR2: SGHRS, YFSETQ. CDR3 length: 14 amino acids.